The source of this TCR beta chain is a study of blood T cell repertoires in COVID-19. Turning to the study itself: Acute and convalescent COVID-19 specimens originated in the United States, Italy and Spain.

The CDR3 sequence is 17 residues long. Germline CDR1 and CDR2: LGHNA and YNFKEQ. With 1 base clipped from V and 7 bases from J, the junction kept 9 bases outside the gene matches. Those enrolled, adults aged about 18 to 89 years, came from about two dozen US areas. Grouping used clinical history reported by participants in a survey and questionnaire. Sequencing was performed with immunoSEQ multiplex PCR; in TCRdb, only in-frame clones are kept and a portion is missing. The table lists around 270,000 clones, over 80% of them singletons, with around 3.1% in the top ten. This TCR came from a woman between 40 and 55 years old who had been exposed to COVID-19. The specimen sequenced was PBMCs or T cells enriched from blood (not recorded which). J is TRBJ2-1 and V is TRBV4-2, with 11 nucleotides matching TRBD2. The CDR3 DNA sequence: TGTGCCAGCAGCCAAGTGGGGCTAGCGGGGGGTCAAAATGAGCAGTTCTTC. Residues: CASSQVGLAGGQNEQFF.